Below, 19 T cell receptor beta chains from the same sample are listed, as sequenced in a study of shared clonotypes between healthy human individuals. Generated by immunoSEQ multiplex PCR, the TCRdb table keeps only in-frame clones and is missing some. This sample yields about 2.4 million clones, of which under 95% are seen a single time; approximately 0.37% belongs to the top ten. Sequencing used naive CD4+ T cells from PBMCs. Subset reported: CD45RA+ positively selected. The receptors originated from a man between 18 and 35 years old in good health. Some clones in this sample may be carry-over from other donors' samples.

The J gene is TRBJ1-3, the V gene TRBV30; D gene uncertain. The V and J ends lost 5 bases and 0 bases respectively, with 8 bases between them. CDR1 GTSNPN and CDR2 SVGIG come from the germline V gene (reference sequence). CDR3 length: 13 amino acids. Here the CDR3 reads CAWGWGSGNTIYF. The CDR3 nucleotides read TGTGCCTGGGGTTGGGGCTCTGGAAACACCATATATTTT.

The chain joins TRBV6-5 to TRBJ2-7; no firm D call. Trimming took off 2 bases at V and 0 bases at J, with 8 bases between the two ends. The CDR3 sequence is 14 residues long. Per germline, CDR1 MNHEY and CDR2 SVGAGI. DNA of the CDR3: TGTGCCAGCAGTTACAGGGCCTCCTCCTACGAGCAGTACTTC. It encodes CASSYRASSYEQYF.

As to this clone: Other DNA sequences from this sample encode an identical CDR3 as well. The rearrangement links TRBV6-5 to TRBJ2-1; D uncertain. CDR3 length: 14 amino acids. Germline CDR1 and CDR2: MNHEY and SVGAGI. Trimming took 0 bases from V and 3 from J, leaving 6 bases between them. The CDR3 nucleotides are TGTGCCAGCAGTTACTCTGCTATCTACAATGAGCAGTTCTTC. It codes for CASSYSAIYNEQFF.

The CDR3 loop is CASLSTGAYGYTF. The CDR3 DNA is TGTGCCAGCCTTTCGACAGGTGCCTATGGCTACACCTTC. The chain combines TRBV9 with TRBJ1-2, with D possibly TRBD1 on 6 matching bases. The ends were cut back, 7 bases at V and 4 bases at J, with 14 bases in the middle. CDR1 and CDR2 from the germline V gene are SGDLS and YYNGEE. The CDR3 totals 13 residues.

This clone was seen a single time. This same CDR3 is encoded by further DNA sequences in the sample. The V call is TRBV18, the J call TRBJ1-1; 10 bases agree with TRBD1. The CDR3 runs to 14 residues. Germline V CDR1 and CDR2: KGHSH, LQKENI. Trimming removed 4 bases from V and 5 bases from J; junction bases left unmatched: 4. CDR3 protein: CASSQGQGGTEAFF. The CDR3 bases are TGTGCCAGCTCACAAGGACAGGGGGGGACTGAAGCTTTCTTT.

This chain connects TRBV11-3 to TRBJ2-1; 9 bases map to TRBD2. CDR3 length: 17 residues. In germline, CDR1 is SGHNT, CDR2 YENEEA. After removal of 4 bases from V and 4 bases from J, the junction contained 11 bases not matched to a gene. CDR3 sequence (DNA): TGTGCCAGCAGCTCTCCTCCGACTAGCGGCGGGTACAATGAGCAGTTCTTC. It specifies CASSSPPTSGGYNEQFF.

To note about this clone: The identical CDR3 is also encoded by other nucleotide sequences in the sample. This chain connects TRBV9 to TRBJ1-3, with TRBD1 matching 10 bases. The CDR3 covers 16 residues. CDR1 and CDR2 (germline): SGDLS, YYNGEE. J was trimmed by 1 base and V by 0 bases; bases with no gene match: 1. The CDR3 loop reads CASSVGQGASGNTIYF. The CDR3 DNA reads as TGTGCCAGCAGCGTAGGACAGGGGGCTTCTGGAAACACCATATATTTT.

The chain has TRBV6-5 and TRBJ2-4; D may be TRBD1 or TRBD2 (5 bases each). The germline V gene encodes CDR1 MNHEY and CDR2 SVGAGI. Trimming pared 5 bases from V and 8 bases from J, leaving 10 bases between. The CDR3 covers 12 residues. The CDR3 reads CASSTWDDIQYF. DNA of the CDR3: TGTGCCAGCAGTACCTGGGACGACATTCAGTACTTC.

The rearrangement links TRBV7-2 to TRBJ1-5, with 7 bases identical to TRBD1. Trimming removed 4 bases from V and 5 bases from J; junction bases left unmatched: 8. CDR3 length equals 15 residues. CDR1 SGHTA and CDR2 FQGNSA come from the germline V gene. The CDR3 nucleotides are TGTGCCAGCAGCTCGAGGACAGGAATATATCAGCCCCAGCATTTT. Protein sequence: CASSSRTGIYQPQHF.

The rearrangement uses TRBV5-1 and TRBJ2-7; D is uncertain. Germline assignment: CDR1 SGHRS and CDR2 YFSETQ. The CDR3 consists of 12 residues. With 4 bases removed from V and 2 bases from J, the gap between germline ends came to 7 bases. The CDR3 here is CASSAPTYEQYF. CDR3 DNA: TGCGCCAGCAGCGCCCCCACCTACGAGCAGTACTTC.

V is TRBV4-1 and J is TRBJ2-7, with a possible D match to TRBD2 (6 bases). Trimming left V 6 bases short and J 5 bases short, with 17 bases between. This CDR3 is 14 amino acids long. Germline assignment: CDR1 MGHRA and CDR2 YSYEKL. The CDR3 spells CASRSVGGMDEQYF. The CDR3 nucleotides read TGCGCCAGCAGAAGCGTGGGCGGGATGGACGAGCAGTACTTC.

The rearrangement links TRBV28 to TRBJ2-1; 11 bases are a match to TRBD2. Germline V lookup: CDR1 MDHEN, CDR2 SYDVKM. The CDR3 runs to 18 residues. V shed 5 bases, J shed 3 bases, and the junction held 12 bases outside the gene matches. CDR3 DNA: TGTGCCAGCAGTGATACTAGCGGGAGATATAGGGGCTACAATGAGCAGTTCTTC. Translated, it gives CASSDTSGRYRGYNEQFF.

Regarding this clone: Within the sample, other DNA sequences also encode this same CDR3. The genes are TRBV7-8 and TRBJ2-7; a possible D gene is TRBD2 (6 bases). The ends were cut back, 3 bases at V and 0 bases at J, with 9 bases in the middle. This CDR3 comprises 14 residues. CDR1 SGHVS and CDR2 FQNEAQ come from the germline V gene. Written as DNA, the CDR3 is TGTGCCAGCAGCTTGAGGGACTCCTCCTACGAGCAGTACTTC. Protein sequence: CASSLRDSSYEQYF.

The chain links TRBV5-1 to TRBJ2-7, with D tentatively TRBD2 (6 bases). The CDR3 is made up of 16 amino acids. The V and J ends lost 4 bases and 6 bases respectively, with 23 bases between them. Looked up from germline, CDR1 is SGHRS and CDR2 is YFSETQ. CDR3 nucleotide sequence: TGCGCCAGCAGCCCCGAAGAGGGTCGGGAGTCCGTCGAGCAGTACTTC. This gives the protein CASSPEEGRESVEQYF.

The rearrangement links TRBV4-2 to TRBJ2-2; 7 bases fit TRBD1. CDR1 and CDR2 (germline): LGHNA, YNFKEQ. The CDR3 is 16 residues long. V gave up 6 bases and J gave up 7 bases; unmatched junction bases: 14. The CDR3 here is CASSTNRQGRSGELFF. CDR3 nucleotide sequence: TGTGCCAGCAGTACCAACCGACAGGGAAGGAGCGGGGAGCTGTTTTTT.

The V call is TRBV15, the J call TRBJ1-5, with D hard to call. Trimming took off 1 base at V and 0 bases at J, with 10 bases between the two ends. The CDR3 length is 16 residues. The germline CDR1 and CDR2 sequences are LNHNV and YYDKDF (reference sequence). Written as DNA, the CDR3 is TGTGCCACCAGCAGAGTATATCCCCTTAGCAATCAGCCCCAGCATTTT. It encodes CATSRVYPLSNQPQHF.

A remark on this clone: Other DNA sequences from this sample encode an identical CDR3 as well. This chain connects TRBV11-3 to TRBJ2-1; 13 bases are shared with TRBD2. The CDR3 totals 15 residues. Germline CDR1 SGHNT, CDR2 YENEEA. Unmatched junction bases numbered 5, after V lost 4 bases and J lost 8 bases. The CDR3 bases are TGTGCCAGCAGCTCCGGACTAGCGGGAGTGTATGAGCAGTTCTTC. Protein: CASSSGLAGVYEQFF.

The chain joins TRBV6-6 to TRBJ1-2; D gene unclear. The V gene's germline CDR1 is MNHNY and CDR2 SVGAGI (reference sequence). The CDR3 consists of 16 residues. Trimming took 7 bases from V and 1 from J, leaving 19 bases between them. The CDR3 spells CASTPRRPWDNYGYTF. The CDR3 nucleotides read TGTGCCAGCACCCCCCGGAGGCCGTGGGATAACTATGGCTACACCTTC.

CDR3 nucleotide sequence: TGTGCCAGTAGTAATTGGGGGGAATGGGACGAGCAGTACTTC. Protein product: CASSNWGEWDEQYF. The chain carries TRBV19 and TRBJ2-7, with D perhaps matching TRBD2 (6 bases). This CDR3 has 14 residues. CDR1 LNHDA and CDR2 SQIVND come from the germline V gene (reference sequence). The V gene lost 4 bases and the J gene lost 5 bases, with 15 bases spanning the gap.